The T cell receptor beta chain under discussion was sequenced for a study of cytomegalovirus exposure and HLA in healthy donors. From germline, CDR1 is MNHNS and CDR2 SASEGT. The CDR3 sequence is 13 residues long. With V trimmed by 6 bases and J by 5 bases, 5 bases remained unmatched. 60 Vbeta and 13 Jbeta primers were used in PCR. The protocol was immunoSEQ multiplex PCR, while the TCRdb copy is restricted to in-frame clones and leaves out a portion. The table lists 85,000 to 130,000 clones, around 80% of them singletons. Sequenced: PBMCs. The TCR originated in a woman aged 50 to 65 in good health and CMV-seropositive. The chain combines TRBV6-1 with TRBJ1-1, with 8 bases identical to TRBD1. Here the CDR3 reads CASSVQGGTEAFF. CDR3 nucleotide sequence: TGTGCCAGCAGCGTACAGGGGGGGACTGAAGCTTTCTTT.